This TCR beta chain appears in the sequencing data of a study of CD8 T cells in Susac syndrome. Sequencing of TCR beta, carried out with a high-throughput approach, was applied to CD8+ and CD4+ T cells from the blood. It was healthy donors who served as the controls, matched for age and sex. The TEMRA cells underwent FACS enrichment, while the CD8+ and CD4+ T cells underwent negative isolation. Reverse transcription of about 0.45 to 1 ug RNA was performed with random hexamers. An immunoSEQ multiplex PCR generated amplified TCR beta CDR3 products spanning 54 Vbeta and 13 Jbeta. In TCRdb, the immunoSEQ multiplex PCR reads were re-called with MiXCR into one record per CDR3 protein. This table has 130,000 or so distinct CDR3 sequences, 94% appearing once. Germline V CDR1 and CDR2: SGHDT, YYEEEE. This CDR3 contains 16 residues. Trimming removed 4 bases at V and 0 bases at J, with 14 bases between.

The chain recombines TRBV5-6 with TRBJ1-5, with a tentative D call TRBD1 (5 bases). The receptor's source is a human donor in good health. Material: CD4+ T cells from PBMCs. The CDR3 nucleotides read TGTGCCAGCAGCCTTGGGGGTCATTATAGCAATCAGCCCCAGCATTTT. As protein: CASSLGGHYSNQPQHF.